These 3 T cell receptor beta chains share one sample of origin, sequenced in a study of T cells in localized non-small cell lung cancer. The data were produced by immunoSEQ multiplex PCR, yet TCRdb's version contains in-frame clones alone and is incomplete. This table has approximately 3,100 clones, about 29% appearing once. This specimen consisted of lung tumor tissue, obtained before any cancer treatment. Every receptor here comes from a man aged 35 to 69 with stage III lung adenocarcinoma.

With regard to this clone: One end of the junction does not line up with germline, which may come from a read error. The DNA of the CDR3 is TGTGCCAGCAGCCAAGTGTATGCGGGTCCCCCGGACTTC. This translates into CASSQVYAGPPDF. The J gene is TRBJ2-7, the V gene TRBV14, with D tentatively TRBD2 (5 bases). There are 13 residues in the CDR3. The germline V gene has CDR1 SGHDN and CDR2 FVKESK.

The V call is TRBV15, the J call TRBJ2-1; the match to TRBD2 covers 10 bases. The germline V gene has CDR1 LNHNV and CDR2 YYDKDF (reference sequence). This CDR3 spans 16 amino acids. V lost 0 bases and J lost 7; bases outside the gene matches: 6. CDR3 in DNA: TGTGCCACCAGCAGAGATTGGGCTAGCGGGAGTAATGAGCAGTTCTTC. Translating it yields CATSRDWASGSNEQFF.

This chain links TRBV19 with TRBJ1-3; D is undetermined. V shed 5 bases and J shed 0 bases, with 8 bases lying between them. Per germline, CDR1 LNHDA and CDR2 SQIVND (reference sequence). This CDR3 has 14 amino acids. The CDR3 reads CASSRGSSGNTIYF. CDR3 nucleotide sequence: TGTGCCAGTAGTCGCGGAAGCTCTGGAAACACCATATATTTT.